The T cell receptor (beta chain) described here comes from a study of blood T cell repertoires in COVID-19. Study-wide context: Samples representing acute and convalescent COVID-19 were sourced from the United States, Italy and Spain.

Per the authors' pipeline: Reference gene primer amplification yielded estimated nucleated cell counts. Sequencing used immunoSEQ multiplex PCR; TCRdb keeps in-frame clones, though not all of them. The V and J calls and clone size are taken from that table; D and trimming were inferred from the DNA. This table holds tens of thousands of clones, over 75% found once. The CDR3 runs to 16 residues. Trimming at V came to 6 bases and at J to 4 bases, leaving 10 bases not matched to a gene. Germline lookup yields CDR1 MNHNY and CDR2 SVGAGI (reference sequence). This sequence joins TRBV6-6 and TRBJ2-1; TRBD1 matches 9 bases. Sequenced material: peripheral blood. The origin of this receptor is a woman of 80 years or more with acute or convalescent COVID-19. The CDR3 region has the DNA TGTGCCAGCAGGTCGGGAACAGGGGGCGGTTACAATGAGCAGTTCTTC. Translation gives CASRSGTGGGYNEQFF.